Below, one T cell receptor beta chain is given with its context. The antigen is not known. Trimming left V 5 bases short and J 5 bases short, with 9 bases between. Germline V gene lookup returns CDR1 KGHSH and CDR2 LQKENI. The CDR3 totals 12 residues. This entry is derived from a study of cytomegalovirus exposure and HLA in healthy donors. Study-level findings and limits: Cytomegalovirus-associated status was assigned to fewer than 200 TCR beta chains. A later analysis, which compared TCR beta chains of equal frequency, found the HLA-associated ones more clonally expanded.

PCR primers comprised 60 Vbeta and 13 Jbeta primers. The table came from immunoSEQ multiplex PCR; TCRdb's copy has only in-frame clones and leaves some out. The sample shows roughly 290,000 clones, over 85% of them seen only once. The specimen was PBMCs. This chain joins TRBV18 and TRBJ1-1; tentative D call: TRBD1 (6 bases). This TCR derives from a woman between 18 and 30 years old in good health and CMV-seronegative. CDR3 region: CASSNRETEAFF. The CDR3 DNA follows: TGTGCCAGCTCAAACAGGGAAACTGAAGCTTTCTTT.